Following are 5 T cell receptor beta chains from one sample sequenced in a study of glioma-infiltrating T cells after dendritic cell vaccination. The time point here: after dendritic cell vaccination, including at tumor progression/relapse. Data came from immunoSEQ multiplex PCR; TCRdb stores just in-frame clones and leaves some out. The sample consists of approximately 48,000 clones, approximately 90% of them appearing once. The starting material was blood, obtained after dendritic cell vaccination. Source of these receptors: a human donor with glioblastoma.

The V call is TRBV19, the J call TRBJ1-2, with 9 bases lining up with TRBD1. This CDR3 is built from 15 residues. CDR1 is LNHDA and CDR2 is SQIVND in the germline V gene (reference sequence). V shed 3 bases and J 5 bases; nucleotides not matched to a gene: 7. CDR3 protein: CASSMGQGGDYGYTF. DNA for the CDR3: TGTGCCAGTAGTATGGGACAGGGCGGGGATTATGGCTACACCTTC. Using reference TRBV19 and TRBJ1-2 for the parts outside the CDR3, the full variable domain is DGGITQSPKYLFRKEGQNVTLSCEQNLNHDAMYWYRQDPGQGLRLIYYSQIVNDFQKGDIAEGYSVSREKKESFPLTVTSAQKNPTAFYLCASSMGQGGDYGYTFGSGTRLTVV.

The rearrangement links TRBV6-5 to TRBJ1-2; possible D gene TRBD1, 5 bases. With 0 bases removed from V and 1 base from J, the gap between germline ends came to 9 bases. CDR1 and CDR2 from the germline V gene are MNHEY and SVGAGI. This CDR3 has 15 amino acids. Here the CDR3 reads CASSYSVQDNYGYTF. CDR3 sequence (DNA): TGTGCCAGCAGTTACTCGGTACAGGATAACTATGGCTACACCTTC.

V is TRBV11-2 and J is TRBJ1-1, with D possibly TRBD1 on 6 matching bases. Per germline, CDR1 SGHAT and CDR2 FQNNGV. V was shortened by 6 bases and J by 1 base, with 12 bases between the two germline ends. This CDR3 comprises 14 residues. CDR3 in amino acids: CASSRRTANTEAFF. The DNA of the CDR3 is TGTGCCAGCAGTCGTAGGACAGCGAACACTGAAGCTTTCTTT. Variable domain in full (rest from reference TRBV11-2 and TRBJ1-1): EAGVAQSPRYKIIEKRQSVAFWCNPISGHATLYWYQQILGQGPKLLIQFQNNGVVDDSQLPKDRFSAERLKGVDSTLKIQPAKLEDSAVYLCASSRRTANTEAFFGQGTRLTVV.

V usage is TRBV28 and J usage is TRBJ1-5, with a weak D call TRBD1 (5 bases). V lost 2 bases and J lost 0, with 11 bases in between. The germline V gene has CDR1 MDHEN and CDR2 SYDVKM. CDR3 size: 16 residues. CDR3: CASSLPGGYSNQPQHF. The CDR3 bases are TGTGCCAGCAGTTTACCCGGGGGGTATAGCAATCAGCCCCAGCATTTT.

V is TRBV7-8 and J is TRBJ2-7; 10 bases match TRBD2. This CDR3 comprises 14 residues. Germline CDR1 reads SGHVS; CDR2 reads FQNEAQ. V shed 3 bases and J 4 bases; nucleotides not matched to a gene: 3. As DNA, the CDR3 is TGTGCCAGCAGCTTCCAGCGGGAGGGGTACGAGCAGTACTTC. It is translated as CASSFQREGYEQYF.